This T cell receptor (beta chain) was captured by sequencing in a study of T-cell memory formation after mild COVID-19. Study-level results: CD4/CD8 balance held among clones contracting day 15 to 85, and later expanders leaned CD4+.

This clonotype has a handful of counts. Its antigen remains unknown. With 5 bases removed from V and 3 bases from J, the gap between germline ends came to 17 bases. This CDR3 contains 15 residues. Looked up from germline, CDR1 is SGHVS and CDR2 is FQNEAQ. TCRdb re-derived calls from the 5' RACE reads in MiXCR, one entry per CDR3 protein. The sample lists fewer than 600,000 distinct CDR3 sequences; less than 25% were seen once. The TCR was taken from an adult woman who had mild COVID-19 (a few samples of this study predate the infection). Cell type and time point are not known. Material: PBMCs or a T cell subset sorted from them (not recorded which). The V and J genes are TRBV7-8 and TRBJ2-7, with TRBD1 as a possible D gene (5 bases). The CDR3: CASSPTAGLLYEQYF. For the CDR3, the DNA is TGTGCCAGCAGCCCGACGGCAGGGCTACTCTACGAGCAGTACTTC.